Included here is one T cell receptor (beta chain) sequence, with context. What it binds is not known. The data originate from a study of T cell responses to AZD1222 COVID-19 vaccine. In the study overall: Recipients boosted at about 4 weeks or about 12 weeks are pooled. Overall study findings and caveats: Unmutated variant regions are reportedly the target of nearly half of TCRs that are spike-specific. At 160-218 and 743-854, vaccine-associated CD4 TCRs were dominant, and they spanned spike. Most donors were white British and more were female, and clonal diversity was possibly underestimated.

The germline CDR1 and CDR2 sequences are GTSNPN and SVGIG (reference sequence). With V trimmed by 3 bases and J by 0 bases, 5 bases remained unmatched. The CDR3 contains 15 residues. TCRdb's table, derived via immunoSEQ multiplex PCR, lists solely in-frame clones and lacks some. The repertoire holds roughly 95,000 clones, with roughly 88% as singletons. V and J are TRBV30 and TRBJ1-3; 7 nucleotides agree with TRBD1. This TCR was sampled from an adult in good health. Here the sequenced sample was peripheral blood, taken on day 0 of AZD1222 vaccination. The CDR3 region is CAWRKGQSSGNTIYF. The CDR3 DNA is TGTGCCTGGAGGAAGGGACAGTCCTCTGGAAACACCATATATTTT.